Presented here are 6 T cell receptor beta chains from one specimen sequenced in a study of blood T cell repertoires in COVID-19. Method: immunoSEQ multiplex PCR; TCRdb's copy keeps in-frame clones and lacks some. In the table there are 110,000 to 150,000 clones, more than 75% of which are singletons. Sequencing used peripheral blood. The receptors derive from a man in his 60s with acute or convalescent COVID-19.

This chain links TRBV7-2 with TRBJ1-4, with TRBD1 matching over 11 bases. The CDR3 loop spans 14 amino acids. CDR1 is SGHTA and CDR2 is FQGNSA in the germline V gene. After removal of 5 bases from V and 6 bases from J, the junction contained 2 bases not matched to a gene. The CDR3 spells CASSRDRGYEKLFF. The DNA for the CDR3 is TGTGCCAGCAGCAGGGACAGGGGGTATGAAAAACTGTTTTTT.

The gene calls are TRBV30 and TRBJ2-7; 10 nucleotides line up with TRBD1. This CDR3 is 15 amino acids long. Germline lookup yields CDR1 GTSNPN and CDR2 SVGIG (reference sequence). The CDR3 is CALEVIWDRGREQYF. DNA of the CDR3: TGTGCGCTGGAGGTGATTTGGGACAGGGGACGCGAGCAGTACTTC.

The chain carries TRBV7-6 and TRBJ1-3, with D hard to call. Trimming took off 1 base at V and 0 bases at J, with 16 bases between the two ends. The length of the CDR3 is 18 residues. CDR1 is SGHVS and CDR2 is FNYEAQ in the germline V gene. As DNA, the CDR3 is TGTGCCAGCAGCTTAGGGCAGCGGGGAACCCCCTCTGGAAACACCATATATTTT. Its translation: CASSLGQRGTPSGNTIYF.

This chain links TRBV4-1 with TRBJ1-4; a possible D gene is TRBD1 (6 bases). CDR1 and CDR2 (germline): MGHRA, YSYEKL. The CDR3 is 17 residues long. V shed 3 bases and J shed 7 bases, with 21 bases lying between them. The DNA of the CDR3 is TGCGCCAGCAGCCATGTAACAGGGTCTGTCGTTGGTGAAAAACTGTTTTTT. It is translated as CASSHVTGSVVGEKLFF.

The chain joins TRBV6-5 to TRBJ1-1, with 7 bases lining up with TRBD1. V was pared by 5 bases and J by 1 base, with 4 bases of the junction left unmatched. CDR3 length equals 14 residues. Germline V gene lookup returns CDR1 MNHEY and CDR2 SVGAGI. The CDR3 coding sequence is TGTGCCAGCAGTAACCGACAGGGGAACACTGAAGCTTTCTTT. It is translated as CASSNRQGNTEAFF.

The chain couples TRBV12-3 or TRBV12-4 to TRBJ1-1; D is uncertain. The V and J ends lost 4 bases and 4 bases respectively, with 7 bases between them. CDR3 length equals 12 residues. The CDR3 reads CASSYASTEAFF. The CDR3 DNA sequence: TGTGCCAGCAGTTATGCGTCCACTGAAGCTTTCTTT.